The 9 T cell receptor beta chains given below trace back to one sample, sequenced in a study of neoadjuvant nivolumab and ipilimumab in lung cancer. Measured with immunoSEQ multiplex PCR; TCRdb has only the in-frame clones, and not every one. The sample yields over 25,000 clones, less than 90% seen once. The sample was peripheral blood, taken before neoadjuvant nivolumab, alone or with ipilimumab. All receptors come from an adult with non-small cell lung cancer.

This chain connects TRBV5-1 to TRBJ1-1; D not certain. Trimming removed 2 bases at V and 2 bases at J, with 10 bases between. The CDR3 spans 14 residues. Germline V gene sequence: CDR1 SGHRS, CDR2 YFSETQ. CDR3 in amino acids: CASSLQLKNTEAFF. The CDR3 DNA sequence: TGCGCCAGCAGCTTACAATTAAAAAACACTGAAGCTTTCTTT. Drawing the rest from reference TRBV5-1 and TRBJ1-1, the complete variable domain is KAGVTQTPRYLIKTRGQQVTLSCSPISGHRSVSWYQQTPGQGLQFLFEYFSETQRNKGNFPGRFSGRQFSNSRSEMNVSTLELGDSALYLCASSLQLKNTEAFFGQGTRLTVV.

Points on this clone: Other DNA sequences in this sample translate to the same CDR3. The rearrangement uses TRBV5-1 and TRBJ1-1, with a weak D call TRBD1 (5 bases). The V gene lost 4 bases and the J gene lost 4 bases, with 14 bases spanning the gap. This CDR3 has 14 residues. Germline V CDR1 and CDR2: SGHRS, YFSETQ. Here the CDR3 DNA reads TGCGCCAGCAGCCGCGTGCGGGGGGGCACTGAAGCTTTCTTT. Its translation is CASSRVRGGTEAFF.

The chain joins TRBV7-9 to TRBJ2-7; D is unresolved. V was trimmed by 5 bases and J by 5 bases, leaving 10 bases between them. This CDR3 contains 12 residues. The germline V gene has CDR1 SEHNR and CDR2 FQNEAQ (reference sequence). CDR3 sequence: CASSLIVHEQYF. The CDR3 DNA reads TGTGCCAGCAGCCTAATAGTTCACGAGCAGTACTTC.

The rearrangement links TRBV2 to TRBJ1-1; no definite D call. The CDR3 has 14 amino acids. Trimming cost V 7 bases and J 1 base, with 13 bases left between them. CDR1 is SNHLY, CDR2 FYNNEI, per germline. Here the CDR3 DNA reads TGTGCCAGCATCCCCCGGGAGGGGAACACTGAAGCTTTCTTT. Residues: CASIPREGNTEAFF.

The CDR3 protein is CASSLVGRADTQYF. CDR3 DNA: TGTGCCAGCAGCTTAGTGGGGAGGGCAGATACGCAGTATTTT. The V and J genes are TRBV7-8 and TRBJ2-3, with 7 bases aligning to TRBD2. Germline CDR1 is SGHVS and CDR2 is FQNEAQ. V was clipped by 1 base and J by 4 bases; unmatched bases: 2. The CDR3 covers 14 residues.

The CDR3 DNA reads as TGTGCCAGCAGCCCGGCCTACGAGCAGTACTTC. It translates to CASSPAYEQYF. The rearrangement joins TRBV11-2 to TRBJ2-7; D is unresolved. Germline assignment: CDR1 SGHAT and CDR2 FQNNGV. Trimming cost V 5 bases and J 2 bases, with 4 bases left between them. The CDR3 runs to 11 residues.

The J gene is TRBJ1-6, the V gene TRBV7-9; D is undetermined. CDR1 and CDR2 from the germline V gene are SEHNR and FQNEAQ (reference sequence). V was cut by 1 base and J by 9 bases, with 4 bases left in between. The CDR3 is 12 residues long. The CDR3 DNA follows: TGTGCCAGCAGCTTAGGACTTTCACCCCTCCACTTT. Residues: CASSLGLSPLHF.

V usage is TRBV6-6 and J usage is TRBJ2-7, with D maybe TRBD2 (6 bases). Trimming pared 2 bases from V and 1 base from J, leaving 6 bases between. CDR3 length equals 13 residues. The germline V gene encodes CDR1 MNHNY and CDR2 SVGAGI (reference sequence). The CDR3 nucleotides read TGTGCCAGCAGTTACGGGGGGTCCTACGAGCAGTACTTC. Protein sequence: CASSYGGSYEQYF.

The gene calls are TRBV5-1 and TRBJ2-7; TRBD2 aligns across 7 bases. V lost 0 bases to trimming and J lost 2 bases; unmatched junction nucleotides: 2. The germline gives CDR1 SGHRS, CDR2 YFSETQ. This CDR3 is 14 amino acids long. CDR3 DNA sequence: TGCGCCAGCAGCTTGGACCGGGGGGCCTACGAGCAGTACTTC. It codes for CASSLDRGAYEQYF.